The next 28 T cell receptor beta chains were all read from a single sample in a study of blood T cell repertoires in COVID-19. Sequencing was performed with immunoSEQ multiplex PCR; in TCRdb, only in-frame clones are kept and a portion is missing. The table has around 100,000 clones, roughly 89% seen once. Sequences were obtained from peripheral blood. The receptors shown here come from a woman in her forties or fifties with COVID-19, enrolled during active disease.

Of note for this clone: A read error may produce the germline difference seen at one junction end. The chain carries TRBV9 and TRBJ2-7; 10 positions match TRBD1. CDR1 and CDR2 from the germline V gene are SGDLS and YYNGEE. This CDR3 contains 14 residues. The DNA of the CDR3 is TGTGCCAGCGGCGTAGAGGGACAGGGGAGGGAGCAGTACTTC. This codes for CASGVEGQGREQYF.

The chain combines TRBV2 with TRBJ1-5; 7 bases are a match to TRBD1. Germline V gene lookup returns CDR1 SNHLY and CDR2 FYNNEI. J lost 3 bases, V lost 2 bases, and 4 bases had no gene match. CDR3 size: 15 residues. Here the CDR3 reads CASSELQGYNQPQHF. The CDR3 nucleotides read TGTGCCAGCAGTGAACTACAGGGGTACAATCAGCCCCAGCATTTT.

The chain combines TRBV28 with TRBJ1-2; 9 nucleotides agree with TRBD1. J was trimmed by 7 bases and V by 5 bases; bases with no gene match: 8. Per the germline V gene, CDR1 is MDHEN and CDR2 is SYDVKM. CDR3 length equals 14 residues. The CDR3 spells CASSTDRGFGGYTF. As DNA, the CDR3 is TGTGCCAGCAGTACGGACAGGGGTTTCGGTGGCTACACCTTC.

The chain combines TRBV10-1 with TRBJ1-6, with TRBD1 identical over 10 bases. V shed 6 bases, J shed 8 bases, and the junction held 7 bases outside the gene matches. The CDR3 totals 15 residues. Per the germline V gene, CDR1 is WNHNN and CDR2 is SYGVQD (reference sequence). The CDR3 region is CASSSGQGEDSPLHF. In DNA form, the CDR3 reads TGCGCCAGCAGCTCTGGACAGGGGGAGGATTCACCCCTCCACTTT.

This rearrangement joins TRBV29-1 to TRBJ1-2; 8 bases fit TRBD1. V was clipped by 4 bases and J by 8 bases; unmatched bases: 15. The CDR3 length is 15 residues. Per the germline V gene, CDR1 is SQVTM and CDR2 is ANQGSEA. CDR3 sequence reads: CSVAYPDRVREGYTF. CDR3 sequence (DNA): TGCAGCGTTGCTTATCCGGACAGGGTACGAGAGGGCTACACCTTC.

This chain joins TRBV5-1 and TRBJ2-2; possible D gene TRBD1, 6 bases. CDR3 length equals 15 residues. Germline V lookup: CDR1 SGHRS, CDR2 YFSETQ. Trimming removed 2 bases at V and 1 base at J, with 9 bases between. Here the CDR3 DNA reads TGCGCCAGCAGCTTTGAGGGGGTGAACACCGGGGAGCTGTTTTTT. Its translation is CASSFEGVNTGELFF.

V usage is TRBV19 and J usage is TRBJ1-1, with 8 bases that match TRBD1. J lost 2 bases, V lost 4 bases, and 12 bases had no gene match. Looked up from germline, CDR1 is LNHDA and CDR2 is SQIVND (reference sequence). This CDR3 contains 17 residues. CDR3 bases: TGTGCCAGTAGTAAACTTTTACAGGGGGGTGCTAACACTGAAGCTTTCTTT. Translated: CASSKLLQGGANTEAFF.

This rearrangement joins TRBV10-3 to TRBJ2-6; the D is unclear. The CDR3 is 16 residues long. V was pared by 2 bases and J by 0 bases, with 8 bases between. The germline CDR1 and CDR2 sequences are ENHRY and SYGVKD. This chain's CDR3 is CAISENPVSGANVLTF. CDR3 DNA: TGTGCCATCAGTGAGAACCCAGTCTCTGGGGCCAACGTCCTGACTTTC.

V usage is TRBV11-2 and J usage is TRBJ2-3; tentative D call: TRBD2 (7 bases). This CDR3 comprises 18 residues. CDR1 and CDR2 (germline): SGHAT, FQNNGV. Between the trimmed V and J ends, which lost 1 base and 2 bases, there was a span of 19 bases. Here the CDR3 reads CASSLGDWGLAVTDTQYF. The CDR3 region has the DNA TGTGCCAGCAGCTTAGGAGATTGGGGGCTAGCGGTCACAGATACGCAGTATTTT.

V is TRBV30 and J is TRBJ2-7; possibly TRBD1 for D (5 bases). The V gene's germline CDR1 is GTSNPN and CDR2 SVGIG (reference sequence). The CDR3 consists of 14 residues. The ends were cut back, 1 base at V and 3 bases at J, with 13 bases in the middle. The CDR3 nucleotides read TGTGCCTGGAGTGATAAGGACACATTCTACGAGCAGTACTTC. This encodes CAWSDKDTFYEQYF.

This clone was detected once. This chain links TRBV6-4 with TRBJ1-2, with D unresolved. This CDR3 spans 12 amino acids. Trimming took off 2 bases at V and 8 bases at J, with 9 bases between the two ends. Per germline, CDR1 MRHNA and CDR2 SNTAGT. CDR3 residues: CASSDRAEGYTF. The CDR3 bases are TGTGCCAGCAGTGACAGAGCGGAGGGCTACACCTTC.

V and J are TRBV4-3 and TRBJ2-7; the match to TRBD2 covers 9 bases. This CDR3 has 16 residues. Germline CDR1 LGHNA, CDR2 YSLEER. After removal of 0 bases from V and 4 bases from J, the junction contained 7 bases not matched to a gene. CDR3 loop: CASSQDHAGGLYEQYF. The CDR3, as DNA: TGCGCCAGCAGCCAAGATCATGCGGGGGGGCTTTACGAGCAGTACTTC.

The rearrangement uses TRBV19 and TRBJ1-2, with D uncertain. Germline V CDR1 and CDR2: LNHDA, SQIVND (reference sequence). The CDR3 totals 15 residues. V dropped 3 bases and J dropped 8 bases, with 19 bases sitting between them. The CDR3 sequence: CASSMGEIPLKGYTF. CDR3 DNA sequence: TGTGCCAGTAGTATGGGAGAGATACCGTTGAAAGGCTACACCTTC.

CDR3 loop: CASSLSAGAYNEQFF. DNA of the CDR3: TGTGCCAGCAGCTTGTCGGCGGGGGCCTACAATGAGCAGTTCTTC. The genes are TRBV7-2 and TRBJ2-1; TRBD2 matches 7 bases. Germline V CDR1 and CDR2: SGHTA, FQGNSA. The CDR3 sequence is 15 residues long. V dropped 3 bases and J dropped 2; count of bases not matched to a gene: 4.

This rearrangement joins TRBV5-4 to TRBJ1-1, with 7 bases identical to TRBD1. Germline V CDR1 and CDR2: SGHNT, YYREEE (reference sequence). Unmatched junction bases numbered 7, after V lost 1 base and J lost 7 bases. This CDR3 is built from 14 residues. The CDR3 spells CASSLQTGEVEAFF. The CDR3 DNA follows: TGTGCCAGCAGCTTGCAAACAGGGGAGGTTGAAGCTTTCTTT.

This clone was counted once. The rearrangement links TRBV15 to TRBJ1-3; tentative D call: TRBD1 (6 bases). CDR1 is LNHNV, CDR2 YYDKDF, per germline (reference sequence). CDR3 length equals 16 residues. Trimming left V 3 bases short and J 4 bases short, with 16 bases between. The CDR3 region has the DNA TGTGCCACCAGCAGGACACAGGGTCCGATCGGAAACACCATATATTTT. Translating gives CATSRTQGPIGNTIYF.

The DNA of the CDR3 is TGTGCCAGCAGCTCGACAGGGGGAATATATTTT. Amino acid sequence: CASSSTGGIYF. The chain links TRBV11-2 to TRBJ1-3; 9 nucleotides agree with TRBD1. V lost 4 bases and J lost 13; bases outside the gene matches: 2. Germline V gene sequence: CDR1 SGHAT, CDR2 FQNNGV. This CDR3 region has 11 residues.

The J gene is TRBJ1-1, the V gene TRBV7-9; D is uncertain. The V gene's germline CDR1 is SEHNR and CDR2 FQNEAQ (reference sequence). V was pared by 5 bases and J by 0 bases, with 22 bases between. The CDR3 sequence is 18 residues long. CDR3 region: CASSRSRQRLILNTEAFF. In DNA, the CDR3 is TGTGCCAGCAGCCGAAGCAGACAACGCCTCATTTTGAACACTGAAGCTTTCTTT. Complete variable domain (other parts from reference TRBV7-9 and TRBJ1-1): DTGVSQNPRHKITKRGQNVTFRCDPISEHNRLYWYRQTLGQGPEFLTYFQNEAQLEKSRLLSDRFSAERPKGSFSTLEIQRTEQGDSAMYLCASSRSRQRLILNTEAFFGQGTRLTVV.

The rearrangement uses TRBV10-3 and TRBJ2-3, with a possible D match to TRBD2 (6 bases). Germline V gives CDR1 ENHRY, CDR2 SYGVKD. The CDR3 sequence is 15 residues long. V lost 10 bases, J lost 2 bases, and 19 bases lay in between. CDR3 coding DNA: TGTGCCACGCGCGGGGATATTCAAACCACAGATACGCAGTATTTT. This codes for CATRGDIQTTDTQYF.

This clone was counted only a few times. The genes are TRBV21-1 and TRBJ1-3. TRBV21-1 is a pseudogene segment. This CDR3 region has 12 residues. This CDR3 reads CASREGGNTIYF. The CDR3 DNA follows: TGTGCCAGCAGGGAGGGAGGAAACACCATATATTTT.

CDR3 in DNA: TGTGCTAGTGGTTCCCAGGGCCCGACAGCCAATCAGCCCCAGCATTTT. Its protein product is CASGSQGPTANQPQHF. This chain links TRBV12-5 with TRBJ1-5; TRBD1 is a possible D gene (5 bases). V was trimmed by 4 bases and J by 3 bases, leaving 16 bases between them. The CDR3 contains 16 residues. The germline V gene has CDR1 LGHNT and CDR2 FRNRAP.

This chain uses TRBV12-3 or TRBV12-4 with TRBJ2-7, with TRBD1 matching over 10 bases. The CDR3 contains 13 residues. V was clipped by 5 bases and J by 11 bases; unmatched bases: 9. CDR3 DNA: TGTGCCAGCAGTCCGCTCTCCGGGACAGGGGAGTACTTC. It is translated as CASSPLSGTGEYF.

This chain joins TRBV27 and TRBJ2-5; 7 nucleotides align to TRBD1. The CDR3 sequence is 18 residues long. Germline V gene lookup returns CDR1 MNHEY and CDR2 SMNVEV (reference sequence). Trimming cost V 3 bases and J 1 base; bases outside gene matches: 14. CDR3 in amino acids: CASSFLLRQGPIQETQYF. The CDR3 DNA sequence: TGTGCCAGCAGTTTCCTCCTGCGACAGGGACCTATCCAAGAGACCCAGTACTTC.

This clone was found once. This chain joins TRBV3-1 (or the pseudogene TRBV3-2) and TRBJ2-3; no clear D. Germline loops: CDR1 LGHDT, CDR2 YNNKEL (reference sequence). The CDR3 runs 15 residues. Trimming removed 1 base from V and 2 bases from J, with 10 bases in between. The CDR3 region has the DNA TGTGCCAGCAGCCAAGCCAATGGGCTCACAGATACGCAGTATTTT. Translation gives CASSQANGLTDTQYF.

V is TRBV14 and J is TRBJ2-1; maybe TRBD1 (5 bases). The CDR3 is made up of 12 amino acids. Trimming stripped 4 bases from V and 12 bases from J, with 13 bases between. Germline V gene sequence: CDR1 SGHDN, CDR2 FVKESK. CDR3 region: CASSPNQGGQFF. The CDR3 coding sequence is TGTGCCAGCAGCCCTAACCAGGGTGGGCAGTTCTTC. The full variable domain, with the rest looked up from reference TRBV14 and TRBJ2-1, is EAGVTQFPSHSVIEKGQTVTLRCDPISGHDNLYWYRRVMGKEIKFLLHFVKESKQDESGMPNNRFLAERTGGTYSTLKVQPAELEDSGVYFCASSPNQGGQFFGPGTRLTVL.

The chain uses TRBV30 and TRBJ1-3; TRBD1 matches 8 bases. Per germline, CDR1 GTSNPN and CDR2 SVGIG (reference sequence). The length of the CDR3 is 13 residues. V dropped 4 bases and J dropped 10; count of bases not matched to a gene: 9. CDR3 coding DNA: TGTGCCTGGACCCGGACAGGGCGTGGGACCATATATTTT. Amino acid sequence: CAWTRTGRGTIYF.

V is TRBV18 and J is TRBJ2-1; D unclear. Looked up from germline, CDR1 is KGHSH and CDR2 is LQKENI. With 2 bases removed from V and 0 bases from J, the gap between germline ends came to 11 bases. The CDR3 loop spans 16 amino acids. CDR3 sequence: CASSPEVASSYNEQFF. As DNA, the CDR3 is TGTGCCAGCTCACCAGAGGTGGCGAGCTCCTACAATGAGCAGTTCTTC.

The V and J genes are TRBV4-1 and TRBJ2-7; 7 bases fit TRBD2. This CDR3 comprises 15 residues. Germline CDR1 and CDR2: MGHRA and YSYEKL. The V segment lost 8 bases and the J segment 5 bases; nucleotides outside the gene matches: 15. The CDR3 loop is CASGFGLEEKNEQYF. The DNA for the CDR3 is TGCGCCAGCGGCTTCGGACTAGAAGAAAAGAACGAGCAGTACTTC.